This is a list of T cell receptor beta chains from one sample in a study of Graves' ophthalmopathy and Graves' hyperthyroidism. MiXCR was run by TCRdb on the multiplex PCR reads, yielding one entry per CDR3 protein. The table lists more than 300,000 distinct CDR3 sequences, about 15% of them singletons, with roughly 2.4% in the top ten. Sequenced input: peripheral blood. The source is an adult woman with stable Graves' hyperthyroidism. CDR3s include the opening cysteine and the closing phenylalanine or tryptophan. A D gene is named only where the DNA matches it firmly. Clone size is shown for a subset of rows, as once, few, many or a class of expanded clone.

TGTGCCAGCAGTTTACGGGGACCAAACATTCAGTACTTC,CASSLRGPNIQYF,TRBV12-3/TRBV12-4,-,TRBJ2-4,many
TGTGCCATCAGTGAGTCTGCAGGGGGGTTCGGACCCCGATACGAGCAGTACTTC,CAISESAGGFGPRYEQYF,TRBV10-3,-,TRBJ2-7,many
TGTGCCAGCAAAGCGGGAGCGGGCACAGATACGCAGTATTTT,CASKAGAGTDTQYF,TRBV27,TRBD2,TRBJ2-3,few
TGCGCCAGCAGCCAAGATTTTAACAGTGCCTACGAGCAGTACTTC,CASSQDFNSAYEQYF,TRBV4-1,-,TRBJ2-7,many
TGTGCCAGCAGCTTAGAAAGTATGAACACTGAAGCTTTCTTT,CASSLESMNTEAFF,TRBV7-9,-,TRBJ1-1,many
TGTGCCACCGTCGAACAAGGCTCCTATGGTTATGACTACACCTTC,CATVEQGSYGYDYTF,TRBV24-1,-,TRBJ1-2,few
TGTGCCAGCAGACAGGACAGCCAAGAGACCCAGTACTTC,CASRQDSQETQYF,TRBV2,-,TRBJ2-5,many
TGTGCCAGCCACCAATGGGAGGAATACACTGAAGCTTTCTTT,CASHQWEEYTEAFF,TRBV12-3/TRBV12-4,-,TRBJ1-1,many
TGTGCCAGCAGTTTATTACGGACAGGGCTCGGTAACATCGGGGAGCTGTTTTTT,CASSLLRTGLGNIGELFF,TRBV28,TRBD1,TRBJ2-2,many
TGTGCCAGCTCAGTGGGACAGGGGGCGATAGGCACTGAAGCTTTCTTT,CASSVGQGAIGTEAFF,TRBV18,TRBD1,TRBJ1-1,many
TGTGCCAGCAGTGAACGGGGTGGGGAGCAGTACTTC,CASSERGGEQYF,TRBV25-1,-,TRBJ2-7,many
TGTGCCAGCAGTTTATGGGCCGGGACAGACTTTTATGGCTACACCTTC,CASSLWAGTDFYGYTF,TRBV28,TRBD1,TRBJ1-2,many
TGTGCCAGCAGCTTACTCCCTCGGGAGAACTACGAGCAGTACTTC,CASSLLPRENYEQYF,TRBV7-8,-,TRBJ2-7,many
TGTGCCAGCAGTACCGACAGGACTCCTGGAAACACCATATATTTT,CASSTDRTPGNTIYF,TRBV6-5,-,TRBJ1-3,many
TGTGCCAGTAGTATCTCCGGGGCCATCCAAGAGACCCAGTACTTC,CASSISGAIQETQYF,TRBV19,-,TRBJ2-5,-
TGTGCCACCACGGACGGCCGAAGCTCTGGAAACACCATATATTTT,CATTDGRSSGNTIYF,TRBV10-3,-,TRBJ1-3,many
TGTGCCTGGAGTGGACCCCAGAGGGATACGCAGTATTTT,CAWSGPQRDTQYF,TRBV30,-,TRBJ2-3,-
TGTGCCAGCAGGCTATCCGGGACAGGGGACTACGAGCAGTACTTC,CASRLSGTGDYEQYF,TRBV12-3/TRBV12-4,TRBD1,TRBJ2-7,-
TGTGCCAGCAGTGGCCCCGGACAGGGGAAAGAGACCCAGTACTTC,CASSGPGQGKETQYF,TRBV28,TRBD1,TRBJ2-5,many
TGTGCCAGCAGCGTAGGGGAGGGAAACGAGCAGTACTTC,CASSVGEGNEQYF,TRBV9,TRBD2,TRBJ2-7,many
TGTGCCAGCAGTTTAGTGCAGTCCCATCAGCCCCAGCATTTT,CASSLVQSHQPQHF,TRBV27,-,TRBJ1-5,many
TGTGCCAGTAGGGGTCGTAGGGAATGGGACATTAAGTACTTC,CASRGRREWDIKYF,TRBV19,-,TRBJ2-4,many
TGTGCCACCAGTGAAGGATCCAGGGTCTTCGAGCAGTACTTC,CATSEGSRVFEQYF,TRBV24-1,-,TRBJ2-7,-
TGCGCCAGCAGCATTGACCAGGGGAATCAGCCCCAGCATTTT,CASSIDQGNQPQHF,TRBV5-1,-,TRBJ1-5,many
TGTGCCATCAGTGCACTTCAGGGCCCTCCTAGTACTGGGGCCAACGTCCTGACTTTC,CAISALQGPPSTGANVLTF,TRBV10-3,-,TRBJ2-6,-
TGTGCCAGCAGCTTAGGGGAAGTGGTCACTGAAGCTTTCTTT,CASSLGEVVTEAFF,TRBV7-2,-,TRBJ1-1,many
TGTGCCAGCAGTGGACAGGACAGGAGGAACGAGCAGTACTTC,CASSGQDRRNEQYF,TRBV2,TRBD1,TRBJ2-7,many
TGTGCCAGCAGCTTACACGGAAGCACCGGGGAGCTGTTTTTT,CASSLHGSTGELFF,TRBV7-3,-,TRBJ2-2,many
TGTGCCAGCATCCCCGCGGCGGGAGCCCCCTACGAGCAGTACTTC,CASIPAAGAPYEQYF,TRBV28,TRBD2,TRBJ2-7,many
TGTGCCAGCAGCTTAACGGCGGGGGTTTACGAGCAGTACTTC,CASSLTAGVYEQYF,TRBV7-2,TRBD2,TRBJ2-7,many
TGTGCCAGCAGTTACGGGACAGAGATTTACGAGCAGTACTTC,CASSYGTEIYEQYF,TRBV6-5,TRBD1,TRBJ2-7,many
TGTGCCAGCAGTCCCGGTGCCGAAGCTTTCTTT,CASSPGAEAFF,TRBV6-5,-,TRBJ1-1,many
TGCAGTGCTAGAGGGGACGGTGCGAGGTACGAGCAGTACTTC,CSARGDGARYEQYF,TRBV20-1,-,TRBJ2-7,-
TGTGCCAGCAGTTACTCGAATAGGGGAGCCGAGCAGTACTTC,CASSYSNRGAEQYF,TRBV6-5,-,TRBJ2-7,-
TGCAGTGCGGTCAACCCAACTAACATGAACACTGAAGCTTTCTTT,CSAVNPTNMNTEAFF,TRBV20-1,-,TRBJ1-1,many
TGCGCCAGCAGCTTTTTGGGGTTACACACTGAAGCTTTCTTT,CASSFLGLHTEAFF,TRBV5-1,-,TRBJ1-1,many
TGTGCCAGCAGCGCCCGGGACATTCTCTCCTACGAGCAGTACTTC,CASSARDILSYEQYF,TRBV7-2,-,TRBJ2-7,many
TGCAGTGCTAGGAGTGGTATGAACACTGAAGCTTTCTTT,CSARSGMNTEAFF,TRBV20-1,-,TRBJ1-1,-
TGCAGCGTAAGAGGGACTAGCGGACACCCCTACGAGCAGTACTTC,CSVRGTSGHPYEQYF,TRBV29-1,TRBD2,TRBJ2-7,-
TGTGCCAGCAGTAGAGAGAGCCAGTACTTC,CASSRESQYF,TRBV2,-,TRBJ2-5,-
TGTGCCAGCAGCTTAGCCGGGGGAAAGTACGAGCAGTACTTC,CASSLAGGKYEQYF,TRBV11-2,-,TRBJ2-7,many
TGTGCCAGCAGTTACAGGGGGCCGTCCTACGAGCAGTACTTC,CASSYRGPSYEQYF,TRBV6-2/TRBV6-3,TRBD1,TRBJ2-7,many
TGTGCCACCAGCAGAGAACGGGCTAGACACGAGCAGTACTTC,CATSRERARHEQYF,TRBV15,-,TRBJ2-7,many
TGTGCCAGCAGACCGACAGGGGGAGGGTACGAGCAGTACTTC,CASRPTGGGYEQYF,TRBV28,TRBD1,TRBJ2-7,many
TGTGCCAGCAGTAAGGAGACTGGGGCCAACGTCCTGACTTTC,CASSKETGANVLTF,TRBV12-3/TRBV12-4,-,TRBJ2-6,many